The entry below describes one T cell receptor (beta chain). The clone's antigen remains unknown. No much larger clonotype is one base removed from it; base qualities were not supplied. CDR1 SGHRS and CDR2 YFSETQ are derived from the germline V gene. Taken from cysteine to phenylalanine, the CDR3 has 15 residues. Just the 45-base CDR3 DNA is kept, in frame starting at base 1. At the junction V is shortened by 0 bases and J by 3 bases, with 10 bases in between. The record originates from a study of cytomegalovirus exposure and HLA in healthy donors (dated by TCRdb to between 2016 and 2019). Regarding the research as a whole: According to an earlier analysis of 587 of the donors, 200 million or so T cells yielded over 90 million unique TCR beta sequences and more than 250 Gb of sequence data. An early release that covered about 600 HLA-typed donors contained approximately 300 gigabases of sequencing data and 85 million to 100 million unique TCR sequences. Among the approximately 400 genotyped donors, around 79% belonged to the genetic ancestry cluster associated with self-reported Caucasian donors. The study aimed to test whether signatures of past pathogen exposure could be identified by cataloging public T cell receptors. The study used immunosequencing to profile the T cell repertoires of 600 to 850 subjects and linked those repertoires to cytomegalovirus serostatus. A separate validation cohort of roughly 130 different subjects was used in addition to the 666-subject first cohort. The study combined high-throughput TCR immunosequencing, statistical association of individual TCRs with disease status, and machine learning to predict cytomegalovirus infection status. To study patterns of TCR occurrence, a later analysis re-analyzed previously published TCR beta repertoires from 600 to 750 donors and added high-resolution HLA genotyping. Rather than drawing on any new phenotypic data, the later analysis identified candidate immune exposures from TCR beta sequences and the way those sequences occurred across donors. To decide whether each TCR beta V gene segment behaved as functional or pseudogenic, an earlier analysis of some 580 of the donors relied on high-throughput TCR beta sequencing. Donor age, sex, ethnicity and CMV serostatus were compiled together with the repertoire data. A later genetic analysis used genome-wide SNP genotypes for about 60% of the roughly 670 donors, treating that subset as a discovery cohort. Every discovery cohort repertoire had been produced on one sequencing platform. Both class I and class II loci were covered by HLA typing, at four-digit resolution. The number of donors typed differed by locus, with about 620-630 for A, B, C, DRB1 and DQB1, around 500 for DQA1, approximately 580 for DPA1, and about 450 for DPB1. Roughly five DR-DQ haplotypes were handled as single units for association and clustering because linkage in the cohort was strong. On average, roughly 240,000 unique TCR beta nucleotide sequences were sequenced per donor among 398 genotyped donors of the cohort, with roughly 19% of those sequences being non-productive.

The cohort comprised fewer than 750 healthy bone marrow donors. Cohort members were all nominally healthy when sampled, although unrecorded immune exposures were likely present. The donor tested CMV seropositive, placing the donor among the 289 seropositive members of the cohort. A peripheral blood sample was collected from each donor, and TCR beta sequencing was performed on peripheral blood mononuclear cells. The Qiagen DNeasy Blood Extraction Kit was used to extract genomic DNA from the blood cell samples. Study-wide conclusions, independent of this receptor: CMV serostatus was the only immune exposure information available for the cohort. In an earlier analysis of approximately 590 of the donors, most TCR beta V segments appeared in productive rearrangements about 90% or about 30% of the time, broadly matching IMGT annotations. Most TCR sequences were seen in very few donors, while some public TCRs were found in many individuals. Because HLA typing was unavailable for some donors at each locus, only the typed subset was used in association tests. Three of the identified cytomegalovirus-associated TCR beta chains were confirmed in vitro to be specific for cytomegalovirus antigens. In a later analysis, TCR association rates were found to vary across HLA loci, with the most associated TCRs seen for DRB1 alleles and the fewest for HLA-C alleles. The study gave a list of 150 to 200 TCR beta chains associated with cytomegalovirus. In a later analysis, HLA-associated TCR beta chains showed more clonal expansion and lower generation probabilities than non-associated chains that were equally common. Some IMGT-functional V segments, including TRBV6-2 and TRBV6-3, could not be told apart with the 87-base-pair reads, so those segments were excluded. Because counts were too low, about 18 rarely observed V segments, including chromosome 9 orphons, were excluded from the earlier analysis of several hundred of the donors. A cluster of highly shared sequence variants was judged likely to represent a technical artifact of the sequencing pipeline. A later analysis found that most CMV-associated TCR beta chains appeared HLA-restricted, with HLA associations seemingly driven largely by CMV exposure. Compared with the roughly 670-donor mean, donors in an Asian-associated ancestry cluster had fewer N-insertions in productive TCRs, according to a later genetic analysis. Correlated functional status among segregating V segments might be attributable to linkage disequilibrium, but an unknown experimental factor could not be ruled out. According to a later analysis, parvovirus B19, influenza, CMV and Epstein-Barr virus appeared linked to several top co-occurrence clusters. A further reported finding was that TCR beta sequences accurately predicted the HLA-A and HLA-B alleles for most subjects in the first cohort. In a later analysis, 15,000 to 20,000 TCR beta sequences were associated with specific HLA alleles at a false discovery rate of 0.05. According to the authors, the approach could potentially be generalized to other disease states and immunological phenotypes. In a later genetic analysis, a missense DCLRE1C variant was associated with V-gene and J-gene trimming of TCR beta chains, and the association was replicated in an independent cohort. When HLA alleles, especially DR and DQ, strongly co-occurred, attributing TCR associations to individual alleles was difficult. In both the original and validation cohorts, the classifier was reported to diagnose cytomegalovirus status with high specificity and sensitivity. Roughly uniform sequencing depth across donors was assumed in presence/absence analyses, although this assumption may not hold. In this cohort, only TCR beta chains were sequenced, and detectable features were limited by the absence of alpha or paired-chain data.

The library was prepared using the immunoSEQ multiplex PCR assay. For the multiplex PCR, a mixture combining 60 forward primers for TCR Vbeta segments and 13 reverse primers for TCR Jbeta segments was used. The CDR3 region of rearranged TCR beta genes was amplified from genomic DNA with a multiplex PCR assay. Amplified TCR beta libraries were sequenced as 87-base-pair reads on the Illumina HiSeq System. As for the original processing: Across the 666 repertoires, a later analysis counted tens of millions of unique TCR beta chains, 9 million to 14 million of which were shared by at least two donors. Raw reads were error-corrected and collapsed into unique sequences with a nearest-neighbor algorithm that merged closely related sequences to remove PCR and sequencing errors. Alignment of CDR3 sequences to IMGT reference sequences was used to assign V, D and J gene segments. For a sequence to be retained, a match of at least six nucleotides to both a V gene segment and a J gene segment was required. A rearrangement counted as productive if the CDR3 had no stop codons and remained in frame with V and J, and every other rearrangement counted as non-productive. Following IMGT convention, CDR3 was defined as the stretch from the second conserved V-encoded cysteine to the conserved J-encoded phenylalanine. In an earlier analysis of 550 to 650 of the donors, sequences lacking an unambiguous match to a single V gene segment were excluded. An earlier analysis of a few hundred of the donors classified V segments as functional when productive rearrangements were above 56.7% and as segregating when the standard deviation between donors was above 5%. A statistical classification framework was built for diagnosing cytomegalovirus status from the catalog of TCR beta chain sequences. V and J gene assignment, in a later analysis, came from comparing TCR nucleotide sequences with IMGT/GENE-DB human TR gene sequences. The TCRdist pipeline was used in a later analysis to assign CDR3 sequences and most-parsimonious VDJ recombination scenarios. A later analysis defined each TCR beta chain by its CDR3 amino acid sequence plus V-gene family, and excluded reads lacking a unique V-gene family. In a later analysis, 500 to 700 highly shared, low-generation-probability nucleotide sequences were removed to address suspected cross-contamination and a sequencing artifact. For each public chain, a later analysis derived a clonal expansion index from normalized ranks of inferred template counts within each repertoire. In a later analysis, generation probabilities were computed with a VDJ recombination model fitted to out-of-frame rearrangements, and the resulting probabilities were checked against IGoR. Hypergeometric tests were used in a later analysis to score TCR-TCR, TCR-HLA and TCR-CMV co-occurrence, with a repertoire-size bias correction applied to the TCR pairs. To estimate false discovery rates, a later analysis permuted the HLA or CMV assignments 20 times. In a later analysis, co-occurring TCRs were grouped using DBSCAN, with TCRdist sequence similarity added in when clustering inside HLA-allele-positive subsets. Repertoires with fewer than 30,000 or more than 120,000 public chains were left out of co-occurrence clustering, as were a handful of repertoires with anomalous nucleotide sharing. This is the immuneACCESS table as TCRdb keeps it, with only in-frame sequences that have V and J called. A part of the clones is gone; compared with another copy, unresolved V genes explain less than half, and the rest is unexplained. The DNA gave D and trimming, while V, J and clone size come from that table. The sample contains approximately 100,000 clones, roughly four fifths of them found a single time. The ten most abundant clones make up 13% to 15% of the sample.

The sequencing sample was made of PBMCs. This TCR was recovered from a male donor in good health and CMV-seropositive. The chain links TRBV5-1 with TRBJ1-5; the D gene is perhaps TRBD1, from 5 matching bases. The DNA sequence reads TGCGCCAGCAGCTTGGAGGGGCGCAACAATCAGCCCCAGCATTTT. Translated, it gives CASSLEGRNNQPQHF.